These T cell receptor beta chains were read from a single sample in a study of radiotherapy plus CTLA-4 blockade in lung cancer. Assay: immunoSEQ multiplex PCR; the TCRdb copy retains only in-frame clones and omits some. The sample includes more than 95,000 clones, more than 65% of them seen just once. This specimen was peripheral blood, taken from a patient treated with radiotherapy plus ipilimumab. These receptors were collected from a human donor with non-small cell lung cancer who had a partial response to radiotherapy plus ipilimumab. The CDR3 runs from the conserved cysteine through the conserved F or W. A D gene is named only where the DNA matches it firmly. The size field is filled for only some rows; it gives once, few, many or a size class.

D gene: TRBD1
J gene: TRBJ2-1
CDR3 length: 13
clone size: .
V gene: TRBV7-8
CDR3 protein: CASSKRQGLDCFF
CDR3 DNA: TGTGCCAGCAGTAAGCGACAGGGCCTCGATTGTTTCTTC

D gene: TRBD1
J gene: TRBJ2-7
CDR3 length: 14
clone size: .
V gene: TRBV11-2
CDR3 protein: CASSERQGYYEQYF
CDR3 DNA: TGTGCCAGCAGCGAACGACAGGGTTACTACGAGCAGTACTTC

D gene: TRBD1
J gene: TRBJ2-3
CDR3 length: 15
clone size: .
V gene: TRBV28
CDR3 protein: CASSLFGQGRDTQYF
CDR3 DNA: TGTGCCAGCAGTTTATTCGGACAGGGTAGGGATACGCAGTATTTT

D gene: TRBD1
J gene: TRBJ1-1
CDR3 length: 17
clone size: .
V gene: TRBV27
CDR3 protein: CASIGYRGPGMNTEAFF
CDR3 DNA: TGTGCCAGCATTGGGTACAGGGGGCCGGGGATGAACACTGAAGCTTTCTTT

D gene: TRBD1
J gene: TRBJ1-2
CDR3 length: 15
clone size: .
V gene: TRBV7-9
CDR3 protein: CASSPLDRGIDGYTF
CDR3 DNA: TGTGCCAGCAGCCCTCTGGACAGGGGTATCGACGGCTACACCTTC

D gene: .
J gene: TRBJ2-1
CDR3 length: 17
clone size: .
V gene: TRBV14
CDR3 protein: CASSQGLGLGRGNEQFF
CDR3 DNA: TGTGCCAGCAGCCAAGGGCTGGGCTTGGGGCGCGGCAATGAGCAGTTCTTC

D gene: .
J gene: TRBJ2-3
CDR3 length: 17
clone size: .
V gene: TRBV5-5
CDR3 protein: CASSLVSGLRHTDTQYF
CDR3 DNA: TGTGCCAGCAGCTTGGTAAGCGGGTTGAGACACACAGATACGCAGTATTTT

D gene: TRBD1
J gene: TRBJ2-1
CDR3 length: 17
clone size: .
V gene: TRBV18
CDR3 protein: CASSPGDRDREYNEQFF
CDR3 DNA: TGTGCCAGCTCACCAGGGGACCGGGACAGGGAGTACAATGAGCAGTTCTTC

D gene: .
J gene: TRBJ2-6
CDR3 length: 15
clone size: once
V gene: TRBV19
CDR3 protein: CASSRTASGANVLTF
CDR3 DNA: TGTGCCAGTAGTCGCACAGCCTCTGGGGCCAACGTCCTGACTTTC

D gene: .
J gene: TRBJ1-2
CDR3 length: 14
clone size: .
V gene: TRBV18
CDR3 protein: CASSPQGKNYGYTF
CDR3 DNA: TGTGCCAGCTCACCACAGGGGAAAAACTATGGCTACACCTTC

D gene: TRBD2
J gene: TRBJ2-3
CDR3 length: 15
clone size: few
V gene: TRBV7-3
CDR3 protein: CASSSLAGSTDTQYF
CDR3 DNA: TGTGCCAGCAGCTCGCTAGCGGGAAGCACAGATACGCAGTATTTT

D gene: .
J gene: TRBJ1-1
CDR3 length: 15
clone size: .
V gene: TRBV4-2
CDR3 protein: CASSHLEGMNTEAFF
CDR3 DNA: TGTGCCAGCAGCCACCTTGAGGGCATGAACACTGAAGCTTTCTTT

D gene: .
J gene: TRBJ1-5
CDR3 length: 16
clone size: .
V gene: TRBV7-2
CDR3 protein: CASSSRRGGGNQPQHF
CDR3 DNA: TGTGCCAGCAGCTCAAGGAGGGGGGGCGGCAATCAGCCCCAGCATTTT

D gene: .
J gene: TRBJ2-7
CDR3 length: 14
clone size: .
V gene: TRBV10-3
CDR3 protein: CAIKDRGDSYEQYF
CDR3 DNA: TGTGCCATCAAGGATCGGGGTGACTCGTACGAGCAGTACTTC

D gene: TRBD2
J gene: TRBJ2-5
CDR3 length: 15
clone size: .
V gene: TRBV7-3
CDR3 protein: CASSPMASGSETQYF
CDR3 DNA: TGTGCCAGCAGCCCTATGGCTAGCGGGAGTGAGACCCAGTACTTC

D gene: .
J gene: TRBJ2-1
CDR3 length: 15
clone size: .
V gene: TRBV2
CDR3 protein: CASRARGAEDNEQFF
CDR3 DNA: TGTGCCAGCAGGGCCCGGGGGGCTGAGGACAATGAGCAGTTCTTC

D gene: TRBD1
J gene: TRBJ2-7
CDR3 length: 16
clone size: .
V gene: TRBV27
CDR3 protein: CASSLRNRGVGYEQYF
CDR3 DNA: TGTGCCAGCAGTTTGAGGAACAGGGGGGTCGGCTACGAGCAGTACTTC

D gene: TRBD2
J gene: TRBJ2-2
CDR3 length: 23
clone size: .
V gene: TRBV28
CDR3 protein: CASSLWGGRRGLAGGHRTGELFF
CDR3 DNA: TGTGCCAGCAGTTTATGGGGGGGGAGAAGAGGACTAGCGGGAGGACATAGGACCGGGGAGCTGTTTTTT

D gene: TRBD2
J gene: TRBJ2-1
CDR3 length: 20
clone size: .
V gene: TRBV19
CDR3 protein: CASSGEGLAGGPRTYNEQFF
CDR3 DNA: TGTGCCAGTAGTGGAGAGGGACTAGCGGGAGGGCCCCGGACATACAATGAGCAGTTCTTC

D gene: .
J gene: TRBJ1-1
CDR3 length: 13
clone size: few
V gene: TRBV5-8
CDR3 protein: CASRPGGSTEAFF
CDR3 DNA: TGTGCCAGCAGGCCGGGGGGCTCTACTGAAGCTTTCTTT

D gene: TRBD1
J gene: TRBJ1-3
CDR3 length: 12
clone size: .
V gene: TRBV10-3
CDR3 protein: CATRTGGNTIYF
CDR3 DNA: TGTGCCACCAGGACAGGAGGAAACACCATATATTTT

D gene: .
J gene: TRBJ2-5
CDR3 length: 10
clone size: .
V gene: TRBV5-1
CDR3 protein: CASGGETQYF
CDR3 DNA: TGCGCCAGCGGAGGGGAGACCCAGTACTTC

D gene: .
J gene: TRBJ2-7
CDR3 length: 14
clone size: .
V gene: TRBV6-5
CDR3 protein: CASSYLARGYEQYF
CDR3 DNA: TGTGCCAGCAGTTACTTGGCCCGCGGGTACGAGCAGTACTTC

D gene: .
J gene: TRBJ1-2
CDR3 length: 13
clone size: .
V gene: TRBV30
CDR3 protein: CAWSVNSFYGYTF
CDR3 DNA: TGTGCCTGGAGTGTAAACAGTTTCTATGGCTACACCTTC

D gene: .
J gene: TRBJ2-5
CDR3 length: 13
clone size: .
V gene: TRBV5-4
CDR3 protein: CASSLSREETQYF
CDR3 DNA: TGTGCCAGCAGCTTGTCCCGGGAAGAGACCCAGTACTTC

D gene: TRBD2
J gene: TRBJ2-1
CDR3 length: 15
clone size: .
V gene: TRBV30
CDR3 protein: CAWSLLAGKDNEQFF
CDR3 DNA: TGTGCCTGGAGCCTACTAGCGGGAAAGGACAATGAGCAGTTCTTC

D gene: .
J gene: TRBJ1-1
CDR3 length: 14
clone size: .
V gene: TRBV10-3
CDR3 protein: CAIRAGTSTDEAFF
CDR3 DNA: TGTGCCATCAGAGCCGGGACAAGTACTGATGAAGCTTTCTTT

D gene: .
J gene: TRBJ2-2
CDR3 length: 15
clone size: .
V gene: TRBV9
CDR3 protein: CASSSTGGGTGELFF
CDR3 DNA: TGTGCCAGCAGCTCAACAGGGGGGGGCACCGGGGAGCTGTTTTTT

D gene: TRBD2
J gene: TRBJ2-1
CDR3 length: 15
clone size: .
V gene: TRBV6-1
CDR3 protein: CASSGLAGRSVEQFF
CDR3 DNA: TGTGCCAGCAGTGGACTAGCGGGAAGGTCCGTTGAGCAGTTCTTC

D gene: .
J gene: TRBJ2-1
CDR3 length: 17
clone size: .
V gene: TRBV27
CDR3 protein: CASSFGRVTKRGKEQFF
CDR3 DNA: TGTGCCAGCAGTTTTGGGCGAGTGACGAAACGGGGAAAGGAGCAGTTCTTC

D gene: TRBD2
J gene: TRBJ2-3
CDR3 length: 18
clone size: few
V gene: TRBV7-2
CDR3 protein: CASSLGSRGGSSSDTQYF
CDR3 DNA: TGTGCCAGCAGCTTAGGTAGTCGGGGCGGGAGCAGTTCAGATACGCAGTATTTT

D gene: TRBD1
J gene: TRBJ2-7
CDR3 length: 14
clone size: once
V gene: TRBV5-1
CDR3 protein: CASSLGQGVYEQYF
CDR3 DNA: TGCGCCAGCAGCCTGGGACAGGGAGTGTACGAGCAGTACTTC

D gene: TRBD2
J gene: TRBJ2-1
CDR3 length: 16
clone size: once
V gene: TRBV9
CDR3 protein: CASSVGLAGVGNEQFF
CDR3 DNA: TGTGCCAGCAGCGTAGGTCTAGCGGGAGTTGGGAATGAGCAGTTCTTC

D gene: TRBD1
J gene: TRBJ1-5
CDR3 length: 13
clone size: .
V gene: TRBV10-3
CDR3 protein: CAISGGSEQPQHF
CDR3 DNA: TGTGCCATATCAGGGGGCTCGGAGCAGCCCCAGCATTTT

D gene: .
J gene: TRBJ2-1
CDR3 length: 15
clone size: once
V gene: TRBV4-1
CDR3 protein: CASSQDPVSSNEQFF
CDR3 DNA: TGCGCCAGCAGCCAAGATCCGGTCTCTAGTAATGAGCAGTTCTTC

D gene: .
J gene: TRBJ2-3
CDR3 length: 15
clone size: few
V gene: TRBV6-5
CDR3 protein: CASKDLQGNTDTQYF
CDR3 DNA: TGTGCCAGCAAAGATTTACAGGGTAACACAGATACGCAGTATTTT

D gene: .
J gene: TRBJ1-5
CDR3 length: 15
clone size: .
V gene: TRBV5-1
CDR3 protein: CASSLTGQGNQPQHF
CDR3 DNA: TGCGCCAGCAGCTTGACTGGGCAGGGAAATCAGCCCCAGCATTTT

D gene: TRBD1
J gene: TRBJ1-5
CDR3 length: 14
clone size: .
V gene: TRBV10-3
CDR3 protein: CAISESDRAQPQHF
CDR3 DNA: TGTGCCATCAGTGAGTCCGACAGGGCCCAGCCCCAGCATTTT

D gene: TRBD2
J gene: TRBJ2-7
CDR3 length: 16
clone size: once
V gene: TRBV5-1
CDR3 protein: CASSSAEGLSSYEQYF
CDR3 DNA: TGCGCCAGCAGCTCGGCGGAGGGACTAAGCTCCTACGAGCAGTACTTC

D gene: TRBD1
J gene: TRBJ1-4
CDR3 length: 14
clone size: .
V gene: TRBV5-1
CDR3 protein: CASSFDRGGEKLFF
CDR3 DNA: TGCGCCAGCAGCTTTGACAGGGGTGGAGAAAAACTGTTTTTT

D gene: .
J gene: TRBJ2-3
CDR3 length: 14
clone size: .
V gene: TRBV25-1
CDR3 protein: CASSESGSTDTQYF
CDR3 DNA: TGTGCCAGCAGTGAATCAGGTAGCACAGATACGCAGTATTTT

D gene: .
J gene: TRBJ1-2
CDR3 length: 13
clone size: .
V gene: TRBV7-9
CDR3 protein: CASSLNARGSYTF
CDR3 DNA: TGTGCCAGCAGCTTAAATGCCAGGGGAAGCTACACCTTC

D gene: TRBD1
J gene: TRBJ2-2
CDR3 length: 15
clone size: .
V gene: TRBV19
CDR3 protein: CASIQGQGSTGELFF
CDR3 DNA: TGTGCCAGTATCCAGGGACAGGGGTCCACCGGGGAGCTGTTTTTT

D gene: TRBD2
J gene: TRBJ2-5
CDR3 length: 16
clone size: once
V gene: TRBV7-9
CDR3 protein: CASSLARTSGQETQYF
CDR3 DNA: TGTGCCAGCAGCTTAGCGAGGACTAGCGGTCAAGAGACCCAGTACTTC

D gene: .
J gene: TRBJ2-5
CDR3 length: 15
clone size: .
V gene: TRBV19
CDR3 protein: CASSIRGLDMQTQYF
CDR3 DNA: TGTGCCAGTAGTATTAGGGGTTTGGATATGCAGACCCAGTACTTC